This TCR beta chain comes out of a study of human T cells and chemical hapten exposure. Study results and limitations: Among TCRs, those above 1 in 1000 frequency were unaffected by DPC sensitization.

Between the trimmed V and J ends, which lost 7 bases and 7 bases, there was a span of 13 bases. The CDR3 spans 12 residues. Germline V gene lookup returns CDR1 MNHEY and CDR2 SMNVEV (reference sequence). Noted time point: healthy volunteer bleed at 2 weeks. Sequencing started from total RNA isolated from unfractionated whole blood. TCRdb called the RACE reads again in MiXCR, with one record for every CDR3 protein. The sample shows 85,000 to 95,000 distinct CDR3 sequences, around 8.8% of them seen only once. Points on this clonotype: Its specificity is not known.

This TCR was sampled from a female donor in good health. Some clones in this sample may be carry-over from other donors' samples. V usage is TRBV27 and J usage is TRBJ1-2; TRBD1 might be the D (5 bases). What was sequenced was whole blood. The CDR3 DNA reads TGTGCCAGCATCGGGACCGGAGGTGGCTACACCTTC. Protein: CASIGTGGGYTF.